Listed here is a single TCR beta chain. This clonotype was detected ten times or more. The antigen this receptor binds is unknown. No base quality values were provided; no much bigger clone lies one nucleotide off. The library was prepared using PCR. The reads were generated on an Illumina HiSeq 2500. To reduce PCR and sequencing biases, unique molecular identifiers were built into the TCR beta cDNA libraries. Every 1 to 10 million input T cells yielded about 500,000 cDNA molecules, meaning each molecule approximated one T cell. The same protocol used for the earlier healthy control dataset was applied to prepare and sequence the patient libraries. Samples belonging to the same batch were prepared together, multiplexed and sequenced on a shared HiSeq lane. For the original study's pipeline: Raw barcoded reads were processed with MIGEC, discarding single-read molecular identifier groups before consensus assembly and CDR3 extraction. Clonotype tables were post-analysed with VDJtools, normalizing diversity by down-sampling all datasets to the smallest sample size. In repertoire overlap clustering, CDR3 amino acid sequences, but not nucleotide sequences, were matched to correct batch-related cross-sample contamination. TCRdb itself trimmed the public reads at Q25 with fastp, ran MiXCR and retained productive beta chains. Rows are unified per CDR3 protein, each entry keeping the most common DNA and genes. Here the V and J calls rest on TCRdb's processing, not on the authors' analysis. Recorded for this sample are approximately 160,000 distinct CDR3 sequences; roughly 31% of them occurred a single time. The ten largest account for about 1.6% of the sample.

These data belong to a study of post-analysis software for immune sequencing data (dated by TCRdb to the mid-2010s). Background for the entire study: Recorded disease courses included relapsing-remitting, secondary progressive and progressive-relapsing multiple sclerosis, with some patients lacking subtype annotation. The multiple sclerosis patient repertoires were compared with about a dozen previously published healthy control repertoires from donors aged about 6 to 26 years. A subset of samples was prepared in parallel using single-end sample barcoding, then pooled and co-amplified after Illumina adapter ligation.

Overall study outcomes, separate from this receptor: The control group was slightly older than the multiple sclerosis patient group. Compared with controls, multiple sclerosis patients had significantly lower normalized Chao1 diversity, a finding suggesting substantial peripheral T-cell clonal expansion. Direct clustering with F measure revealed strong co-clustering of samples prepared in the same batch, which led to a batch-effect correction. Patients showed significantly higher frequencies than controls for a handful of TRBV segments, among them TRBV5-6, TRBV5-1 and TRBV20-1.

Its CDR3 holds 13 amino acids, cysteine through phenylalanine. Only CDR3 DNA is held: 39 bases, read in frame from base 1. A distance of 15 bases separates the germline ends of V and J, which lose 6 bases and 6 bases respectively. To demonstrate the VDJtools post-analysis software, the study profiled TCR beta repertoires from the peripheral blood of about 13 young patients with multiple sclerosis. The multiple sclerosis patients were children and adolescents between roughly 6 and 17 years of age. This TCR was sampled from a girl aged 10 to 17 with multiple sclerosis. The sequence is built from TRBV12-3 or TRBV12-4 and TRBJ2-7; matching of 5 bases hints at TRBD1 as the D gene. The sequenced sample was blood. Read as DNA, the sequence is TGTGCCAGCAGACCCCAGGGAATAGGCGAGCAGTACTTC. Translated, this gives CASRPQGIGEQYF.